The clone carrying this T cell receptor (beta chain) was seen at least ten times. Antigen unknown. The sample originates from a study of human T cells and chemical hapten exposure. Time point noted: patch test 1, 2 weeks after DPC sensitization. Treatment indicated: therapeutic diphenylcyclopropenone sensitization with weekly scalp DPC. The authors extracted total RNA from unfractionated whole blood. Per the original data handling: Per sample, the median was about 95,000 TCRs, with values from around 25,000 to 690,000. One entry per CDR3 protein results from TCRdb running MiXCR on the RACE reads. The V and J calls were not made by the authors but by TCRdb's processing. The table has some 41,000 distinct CDR3 sequences, about 4% seen once; the top ten hold around 26%. Study outcomes and limitations: Expanded TCR counts at PT1 were positively correlated with the patch test score. Controls formed significantly fewer large CDR3 similarity clusters than expanded TCRs did.

The sequence was obtained from a man in his forties or fifties with alopecia areata. Some clones in this sample may be carry-over from other donors' samples. The sample consisted of whole blood, taken in connection with sensitization to the hapten diphenylcyclopropenone (DPC).

CDR3 sequence: CASSSPGQGIFEQFF. The DNA for the CDR3 is TGTGCCAGCAGCTCTCCGGGACAGGGAATTTTTGAGCAGTTCTTC. J is TRBJ2-1 and V is TRBV7-2, with 9 bases lining up with TRBD1. This CDR3 has 15 amino acids. Looked up from germline, CDR1 is SGHTA and CDR2 is FQGNSA. Trimming removed 4 bases from V and 9 bases from J; junction bases left unmatched: 10.